Included here is one T cell receptor beta chain sequence, with context. The junction does not match germline at one end; this may be a read error. The data originate from a study of blood T cell repertoires in COVID-19. At the level of the study: Sample material is recorded as cDNA or gDNA derived from T cells, B-cell-depleted T cells, or PBMCs.

TCRdb's copy holds only in-frame clones and misses some; the assay was immunoSEQ multiplex PCR. The sample contains about 250,000 clones, roughly 85% of which appear only once. Looked up from germline, CDR1 is MNHEY and CDR2 is SVGAGI. The CDR3 runs 14 residues. Ages ranged from about 18 to 100 years, with residence in around 24 US areas. Assignment of participants to cohorts was predicated upon participant-reported clinical history. Exposed enrollees encountered a COVID-19 case at some point within 2 weeks before study entry. The source material was PBMCs or T cells enriched from blood (not recorded which). This rearrangement joins TRBV6-5 to TRBJ2-7; 12 bases map to TRBD2. The sequence came from a woman aged 45 to 65 who had been exposed to COVID-19. CDR3 region: CASSSSGLAGGTLF. The CDR3 coding sequence is TGTGCCAGCAGTTCCTCGGGCCTAGCGGGGGGGACTCTCTTC.